The rows below give T cell receptor beta chains drawn from one sample of a study of blood T cell repertoires in COVID-19. Profiling relied on immunoSEQ multiplex PCR, and the TCRdb table lists in-frame clones only, not all of them. This table has around 70,000 clones, approximately 80% appearing once. The sample was peripheral blood. Every receptor here comes from a woman aged 55 to 70 with acute or convalescent COVID-19. Each CDR3 is given with its conserved first and last residue. A D gene is named only where the DNA matches it firmly. Clone size is not always given. Where it is, it says once, few, many or a class for expanded clones.

d_call	v_call	j_call	clone_size	cdr3_nt	cdr3_aa
.	TRBV20-1	TRBJ2-5	.	TGCAGTGCTAGTGAGACAGTCCAAGAGACCCAGTACTTC	CSASETVQETQYF
.	TRBV7-9	TRBJ2-1	.	TGTGCCAGCAGCCCATACAATGAGCAGTTCTTC	CASSPYNEQFF
.	TRBV3-1/TRBV3-2	TRBJ1-3	.	TGTGCCAGCAGCCACTTGCGGGACTCTGGAAACACCATATATTTT	CASSHLRDSGNTIYF
.	TRBV9	TRBJ1-3	.	TGTGCCAGCAGCGTCTCGGGGGGGCGCAGGAATGGAAACACCATATATTTT	CASSVSGGRRNGNTIYF
TRBD1	TRBV19	TRBJ1-2	.	TGTGCCAGTAGTGGCGGGACAGGGGCCTTTAACTATGGCTACACCTTC	CASSGGTGAFNYGYTF
.	TRBV5-6	TRBJ1-4	.	TGTGCCAGCAGATATGGACAAGGTGAAAAACTGTTTTTT	CASRYGQGEKLFF
TRBD1	TRBV19	TRBJ1-4	many	TGTGCCAGTAGTATCAACGGACAGGGGGAGGTAAAGGGACTGTTTTTT	CASSINGQGEVKGLFF
TRBD1	TRBV7-3	TRBJ2-1	.	TGTGCCAGCAGCTCCGAACAGGGGAATGAGCAGTTCTTC	CASSSEQGNEQFF
TRBD1	TRBV12-3/TRBV12-4	TRBJ1-6	.	TGTGCCAGCAGTTTAGAGAACAGGGGTCCCCTCCACTTT	CASSLENRGPLHF
TRBD1	TRBV6-5	TRBJ1-2	many	TGTGCCAGCAGCCTTCATGGGGACAGGGGGTATGGCTACACCTTC	CASSLHGDRGYGYTF
.	TRBV7-6	TRBJ1-3	.	TGTGCCAGCAGCCAGTTCCAGGGTTTCTCTGGAAACACCATATATTTT	CASSQFQGFSGNTIYF
.	TRBV28	TRBJ1-3	.	TGTGCCAGCAGTTTAAACCCTCCAGGTGGAAACACCATATATTTT	CASSLNPPGGNTIYF
.	TRBV3-1/TRBV3-2	TRBJ1-3	.	TGTGCCAGCAGCCAACAAGGCGGAGGAAACACCATATATTTT	CASSQQGGGNTIYF
TRBD1	TRBV18	TRBJ2-1	.	TGTGCCAGCTCGCCTCACAGGGGAGATGAGCAGTTCTTC	CASSPHRGDEQFF
.	TRBV28	TRBJ2-7	.	TGTGCCAGCAGTTCGTCCGGGACACACTCCTACGAGCAGTACTTC	CASSSSGTHSYEQYF
TRBD1	TRBV6-6	TRBJ2-3	.	TGTGCCAGAACAGGGGGCAGTGATACGCAGTATTTT	CARTGGSDTQYF
.	TRBV5-1	TRBJ1-1	.	TGCGCCAGCAGCTTGGAAGGGACATCCACTGAAGCTTTCTTT	CASSLEGTSTEAFF
.	TRBV4-3	TRBJ1-2	.	TGCGCCAGCAGCCAGGGGCGGGGAGTCTATGGCTACACCTTC	CASSQGRGVYGYTF
.	TRBV6-1	TRBJ1-1	few	TGTGCCAGCAGGGAAAGGGGGGGATACATAGTTGACACTGAAGCTTTCTTT	CASRERGGYIVDTEAFF
TRBD2	TRBV4-3	TRBJ2-1	.	TGCGCCAGCAGCCCTCAGACTAGCTTAACCTACAATGAGCAGTTCTTC	CASSPQTSLTYNEQFF
TRBD2	TRBV15	TRBJ2-3	.	TGTGCCACCAGCAGCGGACCGGGACTACCGTATTTT	CATSSGPGLPYF
.	TRBV18	TRBJ1-1	.	TGTGCCAGCTCACCCTCTATGAACACTGAAGCTTTCTTT	CASSPSMNTEAFF
TRBD1	TRBV28	TRBJ1-3	.	TGTGCCAGCAGTGCTCCGGGACAGGTGTTCTCTGGAAACACCATATATTTT	CASSAPGQVFSGNTIYF
.	TRBV6-5	TRBJ1-5	.	TGTGCCAGCAAGCCCTTACAGTTCAATCAGCCCCAGCATTTT	CASKPLQFNQPQHF
TRBD1	TRBV10-3	TRBJ1-1	.	TGTGCCATCTCTACCGGGACAGGGATCACTGAAGCTTTCTTT	CAISTGTGITEAFF
.	TRBV19	TRBJ2-2	.	TGTGCCAGTAGTATGTCAGGGGACACCGGGGAGCTGTTTTTT	CASSMSGDTGELFF
TRBD1	TRBV4-3	TRBJ2-7	.	TGCGCCAGCAGCCACGAGTCAGGGGGTCCCTACGAGCAGTACTTC	CASSHESGGPYEQYF
TRBD1	TRBV7-3	TRBJ2-3	.	TGTGCCAGCAGCCAGGGGCCCAGGGGGACAGATACGCAGTATTTT	CASSQGPRGTDTQYF
.	TRBV7-6	TRBJ2-6	.	TGTGCCAGCAGCCCTATGGCGGTAGCTGGGGCCAACGTCCTGACTTTC	CASSPMAVAGANVLTF
TRBD1	TRBV3-1/TRBV3-2	TRBJ1-1	.	TGTGCCAGCAGCCTTAATACAGGGGGACGAACTGAAGCTTTCTTT	CASSLNTGGRTEAFF
.	TRBV12-3/TRBV12-4	TRBJ1-5	.	TGTGCCAGCAGTCTTTCGCAGTTACAGCCCCAGCATTTT	CASSLSQLQPQHF
TRBD1	TRBV5-1	TRBJ2-1	.	TGCGCCAGCAGGACTCCGACAGGGGGCGAGCAGTTCTTC	CASRTPTGGEQFF